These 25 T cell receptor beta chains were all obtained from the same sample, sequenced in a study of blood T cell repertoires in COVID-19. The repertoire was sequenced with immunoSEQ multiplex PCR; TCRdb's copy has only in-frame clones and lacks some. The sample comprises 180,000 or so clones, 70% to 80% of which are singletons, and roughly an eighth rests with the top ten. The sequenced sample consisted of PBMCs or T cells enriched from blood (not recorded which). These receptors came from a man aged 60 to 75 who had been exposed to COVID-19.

CDR3: CASILQLQETQYF. In nucleotides, the CDR3 is TGCGCCAGCATTTTACAGCTCCAAGAGACCCAGTACTTC. The V and J genes are TRBV10-1 and TRBJ2-5; D not certain. V was shortened by 7 bases and J by 1 base, with 10 bases between the two germline ends. The CDR3 length is 13 residues. Germline V lookup: CDR1 WNHNN, CDR2 SYGVQD (reference sequence).

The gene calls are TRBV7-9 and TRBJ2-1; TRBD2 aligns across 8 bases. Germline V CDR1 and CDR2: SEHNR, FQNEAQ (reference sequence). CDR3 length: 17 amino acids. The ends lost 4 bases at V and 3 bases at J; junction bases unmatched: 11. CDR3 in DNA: TGTGCCAGCAGCTCCCGTCCCGTGACTAGCGTCTACAATGAGCAGTTCTTC. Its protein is CASSSRPVTSVYNEQFF.

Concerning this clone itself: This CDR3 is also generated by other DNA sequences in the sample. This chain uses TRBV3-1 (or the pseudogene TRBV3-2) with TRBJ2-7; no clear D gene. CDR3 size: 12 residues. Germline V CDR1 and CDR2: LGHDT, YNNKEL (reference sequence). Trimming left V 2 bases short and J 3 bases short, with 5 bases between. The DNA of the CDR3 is TGTGCCAGCAGCCAAATCGGCTACGAGCAGTACTTC. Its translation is CASSQIGYEQYF.

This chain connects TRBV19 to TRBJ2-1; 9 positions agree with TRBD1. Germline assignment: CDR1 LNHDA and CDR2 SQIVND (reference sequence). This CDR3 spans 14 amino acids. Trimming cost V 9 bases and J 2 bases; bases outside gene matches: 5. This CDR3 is CASIQGAAYNEQFF. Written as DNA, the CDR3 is TGTGCCAGCATACAGGGGGCGGCCTACAATGAGCAGTTCTTC.

The CDR3 spells CASSYEGRNGYTF. In nucleotides, the CDR3 is TGTGCCAGCAGTTACGAGGGGAGGAATGGCTACACCTTC. The chain links TRBV6-5 to TRBJ1-2, with a weak D call TRBD1 (5 bases). Germline V gene data show CDR1 as MNHEY and CDR2 as SVGAGI. V dropped 2 bases and J dropped 6 bases, with 10 bases sitting between them. The CDR3 sequence is 13 residues long.

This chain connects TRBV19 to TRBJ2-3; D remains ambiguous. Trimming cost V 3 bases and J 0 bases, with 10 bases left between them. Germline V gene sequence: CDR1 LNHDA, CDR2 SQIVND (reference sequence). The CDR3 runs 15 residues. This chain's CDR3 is CASSMARLSTDTQYF. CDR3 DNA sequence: TGTGCCAGTAGTATGGCGCGGCTTAGCACAGATACGCAGTATTTT.

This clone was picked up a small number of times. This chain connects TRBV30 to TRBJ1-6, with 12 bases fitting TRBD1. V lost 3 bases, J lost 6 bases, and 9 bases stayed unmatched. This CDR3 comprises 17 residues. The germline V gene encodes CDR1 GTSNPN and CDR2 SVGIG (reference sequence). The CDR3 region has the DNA TGTGCCTGGAGCCCAATGGGACAGGGGGCTTCTAATTCACCCCTCCACTTT. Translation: CAWSPMGQGASNSPLHF. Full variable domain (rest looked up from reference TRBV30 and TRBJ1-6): SQTIHQWPATLVQPVGSPLSLECTVEGTSNPNLYWYRQAAGRGLQLLFYSVGIGQISSEVPQNLSASRPQDRQFILSSKKLLLSDSGFYLCAWSPMGQGASNSPLHFGNGTRLTVT.

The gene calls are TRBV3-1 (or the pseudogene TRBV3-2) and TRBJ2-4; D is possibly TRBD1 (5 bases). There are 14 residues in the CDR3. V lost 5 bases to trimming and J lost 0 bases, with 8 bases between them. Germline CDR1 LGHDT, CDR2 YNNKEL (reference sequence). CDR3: CASSYRLAKNIQYF. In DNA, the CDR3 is TGTGCCAGCAGCTACAGGCTAGCCAAAAACATTCAGTACTTC.

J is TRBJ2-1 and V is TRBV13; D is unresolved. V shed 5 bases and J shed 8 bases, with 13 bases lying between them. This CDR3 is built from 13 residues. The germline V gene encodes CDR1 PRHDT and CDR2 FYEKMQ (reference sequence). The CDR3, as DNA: TGTGCCAGCAGCCAACGAGTGATTTATGAGCAGTTCTTC. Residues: CASSQRVIYEQFF.

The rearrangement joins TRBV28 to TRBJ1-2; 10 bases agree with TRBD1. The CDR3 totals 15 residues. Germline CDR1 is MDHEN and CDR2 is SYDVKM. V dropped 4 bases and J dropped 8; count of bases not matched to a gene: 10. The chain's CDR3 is CASSSRDRGMRGYTF. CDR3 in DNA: TGTGCCAGCAGTTCACGGGACAGGGGAATGAGGGGCTACACCTTC.

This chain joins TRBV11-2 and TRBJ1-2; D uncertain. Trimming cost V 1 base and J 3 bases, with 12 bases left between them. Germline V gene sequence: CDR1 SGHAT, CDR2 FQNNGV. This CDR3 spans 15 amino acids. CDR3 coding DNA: TGTGCCAGCAGCTTAGTACCGGGGTTCGACTATGGCTACACCTTC. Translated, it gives CASSLVPGFDYGYTF.

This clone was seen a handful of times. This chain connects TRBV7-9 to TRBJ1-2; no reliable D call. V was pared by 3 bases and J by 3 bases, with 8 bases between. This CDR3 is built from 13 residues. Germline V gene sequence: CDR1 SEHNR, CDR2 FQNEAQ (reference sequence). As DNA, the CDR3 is TGTGCCAGCAGCTTCTTATCTGACTATGGCTACACCTTC. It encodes CASSFLSDYGYTF.

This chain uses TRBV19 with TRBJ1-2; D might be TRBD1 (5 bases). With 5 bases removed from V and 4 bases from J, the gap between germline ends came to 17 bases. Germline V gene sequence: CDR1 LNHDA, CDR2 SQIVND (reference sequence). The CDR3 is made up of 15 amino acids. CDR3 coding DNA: TGTGCCAGTAGTCCCCGACAGTCTTGGATCTATGGCTACACCTTC. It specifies CASSPRQSWIYGYTF.

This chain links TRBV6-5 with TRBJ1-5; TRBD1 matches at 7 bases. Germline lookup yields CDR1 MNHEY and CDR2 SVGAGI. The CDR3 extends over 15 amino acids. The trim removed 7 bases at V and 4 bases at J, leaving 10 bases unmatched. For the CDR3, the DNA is TGTGCCAGCATGCCCTCGGACAGGACGAATCAGCCCCAGCATTTT. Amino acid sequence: CASMPSDRTNQPQHF.

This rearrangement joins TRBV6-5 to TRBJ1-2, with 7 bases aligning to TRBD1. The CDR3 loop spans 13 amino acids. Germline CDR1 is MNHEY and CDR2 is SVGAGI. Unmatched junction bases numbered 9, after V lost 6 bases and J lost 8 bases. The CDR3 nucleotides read TGTGCCAGCAGGGAGGGGGCGCCGCGGGGCTACACCTTC. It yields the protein CASREGAPRGYTF.

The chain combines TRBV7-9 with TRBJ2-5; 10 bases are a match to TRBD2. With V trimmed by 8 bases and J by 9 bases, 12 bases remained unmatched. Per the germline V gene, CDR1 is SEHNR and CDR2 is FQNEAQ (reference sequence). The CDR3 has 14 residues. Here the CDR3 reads CASGTSALRGAQYF. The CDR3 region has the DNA TGTGCCAGCGGGACTAGCGCTCTCCGTGGGGCCCAGTACTTC.

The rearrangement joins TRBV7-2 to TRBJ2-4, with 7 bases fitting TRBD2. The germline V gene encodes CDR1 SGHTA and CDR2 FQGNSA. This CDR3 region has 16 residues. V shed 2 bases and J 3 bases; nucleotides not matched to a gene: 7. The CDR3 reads CASSLRGGIGKNIQYF. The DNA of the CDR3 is TGTGCCAGCAGCTTACGCGGGGGTATAGGCAAAAACATTCAGTACTTC. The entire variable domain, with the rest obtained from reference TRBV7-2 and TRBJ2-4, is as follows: GAGVSQSPSNKVTEKGKDVELRCDPISGHTALYWYRQSLGQGLEFLIYFQGNSAPDKSGLPSDRFSAERTGGSVSTLTIQRTQQEDSAVYLCASSLRGGIGKNIQYFGAGTRLSVL.

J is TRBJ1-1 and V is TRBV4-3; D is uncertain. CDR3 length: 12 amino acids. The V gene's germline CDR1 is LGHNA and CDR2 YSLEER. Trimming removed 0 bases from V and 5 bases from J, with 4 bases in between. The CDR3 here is CASSQDRTEAFF. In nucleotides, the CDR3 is TGCGCCAGCAGCCAAGACCGGACTGAAGCTTTCTTT.

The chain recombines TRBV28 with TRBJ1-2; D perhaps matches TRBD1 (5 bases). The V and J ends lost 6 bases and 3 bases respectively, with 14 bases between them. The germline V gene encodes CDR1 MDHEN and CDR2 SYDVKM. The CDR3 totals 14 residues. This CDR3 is CASSLTGGHYGYTF. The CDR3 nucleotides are TGTGCCAGCAGCTTAACGGGGGGACACTATGGCTACACCTTC.

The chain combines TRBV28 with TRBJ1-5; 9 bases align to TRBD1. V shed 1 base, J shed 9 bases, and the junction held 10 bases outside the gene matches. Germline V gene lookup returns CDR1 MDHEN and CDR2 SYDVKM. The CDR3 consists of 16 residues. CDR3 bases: TGTGCCAGCAGTTTATCGTCGGGACAGGGTGACTCGCCCCAGCATTTT. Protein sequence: CASSLSSGQGDSPQHF.

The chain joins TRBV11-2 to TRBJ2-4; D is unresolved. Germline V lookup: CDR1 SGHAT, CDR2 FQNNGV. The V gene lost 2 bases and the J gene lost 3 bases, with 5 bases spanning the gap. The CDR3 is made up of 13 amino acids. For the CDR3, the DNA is TGTGCCAGCAGCTTAAACAGCAAAAACATTCAGTACTTC. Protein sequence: CASSLNSKNIQYF.

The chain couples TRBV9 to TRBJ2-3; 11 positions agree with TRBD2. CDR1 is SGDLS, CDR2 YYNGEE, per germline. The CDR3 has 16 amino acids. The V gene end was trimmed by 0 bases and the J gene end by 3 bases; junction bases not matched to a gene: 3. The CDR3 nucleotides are TGTGCCAGCAGCGTAGCTCTAGCGGGAGGAACAGATACGCAGTATTTT. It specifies CASSVALAGGTDTQYF. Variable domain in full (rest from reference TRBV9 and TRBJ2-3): DSGVTQTPKHLITATGQRVTLRCSPRSGDLSVYWYQQSLDQGLQFLIQYYNGEERAKGNILERFSAQQFPDLHSELNLSSLELGDSALYFCASSVALAGGTDTQYFGPGTRLTVL.

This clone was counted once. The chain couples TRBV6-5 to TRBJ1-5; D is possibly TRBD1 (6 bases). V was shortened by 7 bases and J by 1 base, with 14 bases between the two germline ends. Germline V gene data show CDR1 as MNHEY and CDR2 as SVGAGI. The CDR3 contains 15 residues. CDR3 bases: TGTGCCAGCATGGTGGGGACACTCAGCAATCAGCCCCAGCATTTT. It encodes CASMVGTLSNQPQHF.

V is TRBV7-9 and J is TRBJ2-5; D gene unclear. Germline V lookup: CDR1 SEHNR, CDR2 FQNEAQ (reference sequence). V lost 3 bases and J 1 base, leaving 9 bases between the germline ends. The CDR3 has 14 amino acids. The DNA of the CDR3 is TGTGCCAGCAGCTTTGAGCGCAGCCAAGAGACCCAGTACTTC. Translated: CASSFERSQETQYF.

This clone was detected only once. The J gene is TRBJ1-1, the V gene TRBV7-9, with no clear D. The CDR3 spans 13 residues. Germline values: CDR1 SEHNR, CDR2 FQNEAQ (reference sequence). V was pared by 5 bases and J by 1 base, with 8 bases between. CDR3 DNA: TGTGCCAGCAGCACCTATGAGAACACTGAAGCTTTCTTT. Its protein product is CASSTYENTEAFF.